Each of the 14 T cell receptor delta chains below was sequenced from the same sample in a study of Vδ1+ human thymocytes. Regarding the study as a whole: In the thymus, TRG and TRD repertoires looked highly polyclonal with Gaussian CDR3 lengths.

Extracted RNA was reverse transcribed into cDNA. Pooled V-gene forward primers with one constant-region reverse primer generated the CDR3 amplicons by multiplex PCR. TCRdb fed the multiplex PCR reads to CATT. Of 70,000 to 90,000 delta-chain clones in the sample, around 32% were seen once. These TCRs' antigens remain unknown. Sequenced input: Vdelta1+ gamma-delta thymocytes from the thymus. Subset specified: FACS-sorted CD3+ TCRalphabeta- TCRVdelta1+ TCRVdelta2- thymocytes. The source of these receptors is a boy less than two years old who had congenital heart surgery.

The rearrangement uses TRDV1 and TRDJ1, with 11 bases that match TRDD3. Losses at the gene ends were 2 bases for V and 0 bases for J; bases not matched to a gene: 23. The CDR3 totals 23 residues. Germline V lookup: CDR1 TSWWSYY, CDR2 QGS. The CDR3 DNA reads as TGTGCTCTTGGGGAAAGGGTACGGGGACCTGGGGGATACCCCTATTGGTACACCGATAAACTCATCTTT. This translates into CALGERVRGPGGYPYWYTDKLIF.

This chain uses TRDV1 with TRDJ1; D gene unclear. The V gene lost 0 bases and the J gene lost 0 bases, with 26 bases spanning the gap. The CDR3 spans 21 residues. Germline V gene data show CDR1 as TSWWSYY and CDR2 as QGS. CDR3 DNA: TGTGCTCTTGGGGAACTAGGGGCTCTTCTTGGCTCCTTACTGTACACCGATAAACTCATCTTT. It codes for CALGELGALLGSLLYTDKLIF.

This clone was seen a few times. This rearrangement joins TRDV2 to TRDJ1, with 8 bases identical to TRDD3. Germline CDR1 GEAIGNYY, CDR2 EKD. The CDR3 spans 25 residues. The trim removed 1 base at V and 1 base at J, leaving 34 bases unmatched. The CDR3 loop reads CACDTVALQIRISRVLGGTTDKLIF. In nucleotides, the CDR3 is TGTGCCTGTGACACGGTCGCACTCCAAATCCGAATCTCCCGCGTACTGGGGGGTACCACCGATAAACTCATCTTT.

The sample holds a few counts of this clone. The chain couples TRDV1 to TRDJ1; D gene unclear. CDR1 and CDR2 (germline): TSWWSYY, QGS. V lost 0 bases, J lost 0 bases, and 29 bases lay in between. The CDR3 is made up of 22 amino acids. CDR3 sequence: CALGELVPPTLSFTQYTDKLIF. In DNA, the CDR3 is TGTGCTCTTGGGGAACTAGTACCGCCAACACTCTCATTTACCCAATACACCGATAAACTCATCTTT.

A word on this clone: The same CDR3 can be traced to other DNA sequences in this sample. V usage is TRDV1 and J usage is TRDJ1, with 9 bases fitting TRDD3. V dropped 3 bases and J dropped 0; count of bases not matched to a gene: 14. The CDR3 contains 19 residues. The germline CDR1 and CDR2 sequences are TSWWSYY and QGS. Written as DNA, the CDR3 is TGTGCTCTTGGGGAGCAAGGGGTACTGGGGGACGCGTACACCGATAAACTCATCTTT. Translated: CALGEQGVLGDAYTDKLIF.

The rearrangement joins TRDV1 to TRDJ1, with D possibly being TRDD3 (5 bases). CDR1 TSWWSYY and CDR2 QGS come from the germline V gene. CDR3 length: 18 amino acids. Trimming stripped 0 bases from V and 0 bases from J, with 17 bases between. CDR3 DNA: TGTGCTCTTGGGGAACTGTCGTCAGGGTACTGGTACACCGATAAACTCATCTTT. It translates to CALGELSSGYWYTDKLIF.

This clone was counted between two and nine times. The J gene is TRDJ1, the V gene TRDV1, with D tentatively TRDD3 (7 bases). Germline-derived CDR1 and CDR2 are TSWWSYY and QGS. V was cut by 3 bases and J by 0 bases, with 35 bases left in between. This CDR3 comprises 23 residues. The CDR3 DNA is TGTGCTCTTGGGGAGTTTGGCCTTCCCTACTTTGTGAGTCTGGGGGTCGACACCGATAAACTCATCTTT. It translates to CALGEFGLPYFVSLGVDTDKLIF.

Only a few counts were recorded for this clone. The chain links TRDV1 to TRDJ1; 12 nucleotides line up with TRDD3. Germline values: CDR1 TSWWSYY, CDR2 QGS. The CDR3 has 23 amino acids. The V gene end was trimmed by 2 bases and the J gene end by 5 bases; junction bases not matched to a gene: 27. In DNA form, the CDR3 reads TGTGCTCTTGGGGAAGGCCCCCGGGGGCCGGGTACTGGGGGATACTGGCAAGCGGATAAACTCATCTTT. Translating it yields CALGEGPRGPGTGGYWQADKLIF.

Worth noting for this clone: This specimen includes other DNA sequences encoding the same CDR3. The chain carries TRDV1 and TRDJ1, with D uncertain. The germline V gene encodes CDR1 TSWWSYY and CDR2 QGS. Trimming removed 0 bases at V and 0 bases at J, with 5 bases between. This CDR3 region has 14 residues. CDR3 DNA: TGTGCTCTTGGGGAACTCGGGTACACCGATAAACTCATCTTT. As protein: CALGELGYTDKLIF.

The genes are TRDV1 and TRDJ1; D not certain. Trimming stripped 5 bases from V and 3 bases from J, with 25 bases between. Germline V gene lookup returns CDR1 TSWWSYY and CDR2 QGS. This CDR3 spans 18 amino acids. The CDR3 loop reads CALGRAAIGAPAPDKLIF. Here the CDR3 DNA reads TGTGCTCTTGGGAGGGCAGCCATCGGAGCTCCCGCCCCCGATAAACTCATCTTT.

This rearrangement joins TRDV1 to TRDJ1; 9 nucleotides line up with TRDD3. The CDR3 length is 23 residues. CDR1 TSWWSYY and CDR2 QGS come from the germline V gene. The junction had 28 bases not matched to a gene; V was cut back by 5 bases and J by 0 bases. The CDR3, as DNA: TGTGCTCTTGGGACCAACTCGCATACTTTTCTACAGGGGATACGAACATACACCGATAAACTCATCTTT. Translating gives CALGTNSHTFLQGIRTYTDKLIF.

The chain carries TRDV1 and TRDJ1; the match to TRDD3 covers 13 bases. Germline loops: CDR1 TSWWSYY, CDR2 QGS. Trimming took 2 bases from V and 0 from J; bases not matched to a gene: 18. This CDR3 contains 22 residues. The CDR3 DNA reads as TGTGCTCTTGGGGAATTGGGTCCTACTGGGGGATACGGGAGACCGTACACCGATAAACTCATCTTT. Amino acid sequence: CALGELGPTGGYGRPYTDKLIF.

The chain has TRDV1 and TRDJ1, with D perhaps TRDD3 (6 bases). Germline V CDR1 and CDR2: TSWWSYY, QGS. CDR3 length: 22 residues. V lost 4 bases and J lost 4, with 37 bases in between. The CDR3 loop is CALGAEHLPKGGPPKAGDKLIF. The DNA of the CDR3 is TGTGCTCTTGGGGCAGAACATTTGCCCAAGGGGGGACCCCCAAAAGCAGGCGATAAACTCATCTTT.

V usage is TRDV1 and J usage is TRDJ1, with 13 nucleotides matching TRDD3. Germline CDR1 is TSWWSYY and CDR2 is QGS. The CDR3 length is 21 residues. V dropped 3 bases and J dropped 3; count of bases not matched to a gene: 19. CDR3 protein: CALGDPSYAPLLGDTPDKLIF. The DNA for the CDR3 is TGTGCTCTTGGGGATCCTTCCTACGCCCCCCTACTGGGGGATACGCCCGATAAACTCATCTTT.